This TCR beta chain appears in the sequencing data of a study of CD4 and CD8 cells across lung adenocarcinoma regions. MiXCR, run by TCRdb on the PCR reads, gives a single entry per CDR3 protein. The data contain some 7,900 distinct CDR3 sequences, over 40% of them singletons. Within the sample, this clonotype is medium-sized (0.01 to 0.1%). The CDR3 runs 13 residues. Trimming took off 7 bases at V and 2 bases at J, with 9 bases between the two ends. Germline V gives CDR1 MNHNS, CDR2 SASEGT. Samples came from patients with localized non-small cell lung adenocarcinoma. The chain joins TRBV6-1 to TRBJ2-4; a weak D match, TRBD1 (5 bases). The origin of this receptor is a male donor with lung adenocarcinoma. The CD4 and CD8 labels of this study may be unreliable. Sequencing used CD4+ T cells from the margin of a lung tumor. The CDR3 loop reads CASNPGTKNIQYF. The CDR3 nucleotides read TGTGCCAGCAACCCAGGGACCAAAAACATTCAGTACTTC.